Given below is one TCR beta chain in context. Produced via immunoSEQ multiplex PCR; TCRdb's table is partial and in-frame only. Of some 70,000 clones detected, 70% to 90% appear once; the ten largest clones hold around 2.6%. These data are taken from a study of OX40 agonist ivuxolimab in advanced cancers. The clonotype originates from an adult with an advanced solid tumor such as melanoma, head and neck, liver or kidney cancer. Material: CD4+ or CD8+ T cells sorted from blood, obtained in a trial of the OX40 agonist ivuxolimab.

The CDR3 protein is CSGNGQKGANEQFF. The CDR3 DNA sequence: TGCAGCGGGAATGGACAGAAAGGAGCCAATGAGCAGTTCTTC. This sequence joins TRBV29-1 and TRBJ2-1; possible D gene TRBD1, 6 bases. CDR1 and CDR2 from the germline V gene are SQVTM and ANQGSEA. The CDR3 length is 14 residues. The germline V and J ends were trimmed by 7 bases and 6 bases, with 19 bases remaining between them.